Sequencing of this TCR beta chain was carried out in a study of blood T cell repertoires in COVID-19. Clones were read by immunoSEQ multiplex PCR, and TCRdb kept only the in-frame ones, dropping some. The sample has approximately 61,000 clones; more than 65% are singletons. Germline values: CDR1 MNHEY, CDR2 SVGAGI. The CDR3 is 15 residues long. The V gene lost 6 bases and the J gene lost 3 bases, with 18 bases spanning the gap. The TCR sequence derives from a woman in her 70s with acute or convalescent COVID-19. The chain recombines TRBV6-5 with TRBJ2-7, with D possibly TRBD2 on 6 matching bases. The specimen was peripheral blood. The CDR3 is CASRGQGGTFYEQYF. The CDR3 DNA reads TGTGCCAGCAGGGGTCAGGGCGGGACCTTCTACGAGCAGTACTTC.